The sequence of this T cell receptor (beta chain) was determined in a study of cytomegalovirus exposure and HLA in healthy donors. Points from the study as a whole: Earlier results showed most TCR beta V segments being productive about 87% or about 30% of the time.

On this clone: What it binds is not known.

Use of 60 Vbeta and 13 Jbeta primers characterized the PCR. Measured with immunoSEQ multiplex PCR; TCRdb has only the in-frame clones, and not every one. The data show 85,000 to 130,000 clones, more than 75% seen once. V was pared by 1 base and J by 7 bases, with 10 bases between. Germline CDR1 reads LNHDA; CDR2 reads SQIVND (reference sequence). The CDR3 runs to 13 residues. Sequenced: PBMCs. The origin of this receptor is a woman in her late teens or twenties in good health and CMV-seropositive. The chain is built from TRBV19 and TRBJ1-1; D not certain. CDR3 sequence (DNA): TGTGCCAGTAGTATAGGGTCGCAGATTGAAGCTTTCTTT. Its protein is CASSIGSQIEAFF.